This TCR beta chain comes out of a study of shared clonotypes between healthy human individuals. Study background: The people who gave samples were two women and a few men aged 18 to 49.

Investigators divided CD4+ cells into CD45RA+ naive and CD45RA-negative memory subsets. About this clone: The antigen remains undetermined. Distinct nucleotide sequences in the sample also encode this CDR3.

Profiling relied on immunoSEQ multiplex PCR, and the TCRdb table lists in-frame clones only, not all of them. The table has 2.3 million or so clones, 93% seen once; the top ten hold about 0.41%. Per the germline V gene, CDR1 is MNHEY and CDR2 is SVGAGI. The CDR3 covers 14 residues. V lost 6 bases to trimming and J lost 0 bases, with 9 bases between them. The study, taken as a whole, reports: Some naive CD4 clonotypes, around 4.9%, turned up in common across several donors. Larger richness was generally estimated for naive than memory subsets.

The V and J genes are TRBV6-5 and TRBJ2-1; D uncertain. This receptor was identified in a man aged 18 to 30 in good health. Some clones in this sample may be carry-over from other donors' samples. Sample: naive CD4+ T cells from PBMCs. Indicated subset: CD45RA+ positively selected. CDR3 sequence reads: CASRPPSSYNEQFF. CDR3 coding DNA: TGTGCCAGCAGACCACCAAGCTCCTACAATGAGCAGTTCTTC.